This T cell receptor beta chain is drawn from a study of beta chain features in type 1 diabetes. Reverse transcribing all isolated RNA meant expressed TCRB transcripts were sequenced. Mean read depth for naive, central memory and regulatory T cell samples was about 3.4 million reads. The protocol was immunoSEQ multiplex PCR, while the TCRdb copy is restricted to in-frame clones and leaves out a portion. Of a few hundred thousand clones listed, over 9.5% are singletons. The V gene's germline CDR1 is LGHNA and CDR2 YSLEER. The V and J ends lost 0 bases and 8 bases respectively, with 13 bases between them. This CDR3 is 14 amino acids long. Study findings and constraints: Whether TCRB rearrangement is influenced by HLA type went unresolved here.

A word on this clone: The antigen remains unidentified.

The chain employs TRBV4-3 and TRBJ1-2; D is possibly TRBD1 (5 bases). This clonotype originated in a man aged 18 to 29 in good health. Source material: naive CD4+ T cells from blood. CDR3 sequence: CASSQEWDLRGYTF. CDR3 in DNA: TGCGCCAGCAGCCAAGAGTGGGACTTAAGGGGCTACACCTTC.